This T cell receptor beta chain was sequenced during a study of blood T cell repertoires in COVID-19 (dated by TCRdb to about 2020). Regarding the research as a whole: Samples from collaborators originated in the United States, Italy and Spain and spanned both the acute and convalescent phases of COVID-19. The samples were drawn from the first 160 participants of the ongoing ImmuneRACE study and from more than 1,000 subjects provided by 6 global collaborators. Where available, HLA class I and class II types were obtained from metadata supplied by the sample provider rather than from assay-based typing. The material from the prospective study consisted of cDNA or gDNA derived from T cells, B-cell-depleted T cells, or PBMCs. A freely available public database, intended as a resource for researchers studying the immune response to SARS-CoV-2, is where the repertoires were released. The sample metadata nearly always contained a de-identified subject ID, COVID-19 status, age in years and sex. Subjects who had been exposed to COVID-19, were actively infected with it, or had recovered from it provided the deeply sampled blood TCRbeta repertoires that made up the dataset.

A word on this clone: There is no known antigen for this receptor. Base qualities are not recorded, but no much larger clone differs from it by a single base.

Summary of the overall study and its limitations: Clinical and demographic metadata were provided uncurated, with the amount varying by source and participant.

Whole blood was collected in K2EDTA tubes by collaborating institutions according to the institutions' own protocols. For TCRbeta analysis, collaborator samples were shipped as frozen whole blood, as isolated PBMCs, or as DNA extracted from either sample type. The immunoSEQ Assay, a bias-controlled multiplex PCR, was used to amplify TCRbeta CDR3 regions from genomic DNA. The authors' analysis ran thus. The number of nucleated cells in each sample was estimated from the amplification of reference gene primers within the assay. To quantify the absolute abundance of each unique TCRbeta CDR3 rearrangement, sequence reads were collapsed and filtered. Productive Simpson clonality was computed per sample as the square root of Simpson's diversity index over productive rearrangements. TCRdb took this table from immuneACCESS and kept in-frame rearrangements with V and J called. Such tables lack part of the clones; where checked against another copy, unresolved V genes explain under half of the gap, and the rest is unexplained. The DNA gave D and trimming, while V, J and clone size come from that table. In this sample the table shows 100,000 or so clones, around 96% of which occur a single time. Approximately 4.3% of the sample is held by the ten biggest clonotypes.

The CDR3 numbers 14 residues from cysteine through phenylalanine. Only CDR3 DNA is held: 42 bases, read in frame from base 1. CDR1 and CDR2 are drawn from the germline V gene: KGHDR, SFDVKD. V drops 3 bases and J drops 2 bases, leaving 8 bases in between. The TCR was taken from a human donor with active COVID-19. The donor label of this sample is uncertain. Rearrangement joined TRBV24-1 to TRBJ2-3, with no D gene named confidently. Sequencing was carried out using peripheral blood. The nucleotides are TGTGCCACCAGTGATCCCGGTTACACAGATACGCAGTATTTT. Translated, this gives CATSDPGYTDTQYF.